This T cell receptor beta chain appears in the sequencing data of a study of T cell responses to AZD1222 COVID-19 vaccine. The germline V gene has CDR1 LNHDA and CDR2 SQIVND (reference sequence). The V and J ends lost 7 bases and 5 bases respectively, with 14 bases between them. This CDR3 has 13 residues. For this clone: The target antigen is unknown.

Study-level points and caveats: Elevations in Spike-specific TCR breadth and depth followed administration of two AZD1222 doses. Recipients of AZD1222 seropositive at baseline numbered only five or six.

Method: immunoSEQ multiplex PCR; TCRdb's copy keeps in-frame clones and lacks some. The profile covers about 100,000 clones, with around nine tenths appearing a single time and less than 20% taken by the ten largest. This rearrangement joins TRBV19 to TRBJ1-1; weak D call: TRBD1 (6 bases). The TCR sequence derives from an adult in good health. Sequencing was performed on peripheral blood, taken on day 0 of AZD1222 vaccination. CDR3 DNA sequence: TGTGCCAGTAACGGCCAGGGGAGGACTGAAGCTTTCTTT. It codes for CASNGQGRTEAFF.